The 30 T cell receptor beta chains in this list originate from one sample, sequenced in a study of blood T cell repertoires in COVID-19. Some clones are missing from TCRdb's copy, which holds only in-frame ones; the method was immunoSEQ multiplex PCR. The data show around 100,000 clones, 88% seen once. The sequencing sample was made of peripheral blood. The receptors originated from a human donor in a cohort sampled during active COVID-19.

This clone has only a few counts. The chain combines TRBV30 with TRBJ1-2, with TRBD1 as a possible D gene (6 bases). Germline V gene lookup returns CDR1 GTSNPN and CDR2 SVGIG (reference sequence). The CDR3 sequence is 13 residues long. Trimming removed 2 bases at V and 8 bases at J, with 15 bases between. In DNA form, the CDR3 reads TGTGCCTGGAGTTTAAACAGGGCGGGCGGCTACACCTTC. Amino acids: CAWSLNRAGGYTF.

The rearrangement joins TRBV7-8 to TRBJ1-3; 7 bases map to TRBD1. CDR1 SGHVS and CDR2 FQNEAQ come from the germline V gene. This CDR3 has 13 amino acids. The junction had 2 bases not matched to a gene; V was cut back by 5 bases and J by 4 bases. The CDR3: CASSRDRGNTIYF. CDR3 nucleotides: TGTGCCAGCAGCCGGGACAGAGGAAACACCATATATTTT.

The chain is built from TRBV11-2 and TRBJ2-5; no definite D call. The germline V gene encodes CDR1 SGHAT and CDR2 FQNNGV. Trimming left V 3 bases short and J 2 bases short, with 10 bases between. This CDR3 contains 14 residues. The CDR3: CASSFQINQETQYF. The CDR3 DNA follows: TGTGCCAGCAGCTTTCAGATTAATCAAGAGACCCAGTACTTC.

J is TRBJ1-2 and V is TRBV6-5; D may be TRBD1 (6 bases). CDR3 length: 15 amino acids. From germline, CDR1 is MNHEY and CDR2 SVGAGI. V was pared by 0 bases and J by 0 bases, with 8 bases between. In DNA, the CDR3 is TGTGCCAGCAGTTACTCGGACAGACCTAACTATGGCTACACCTTC. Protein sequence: CASSYSDRPNYGYTF.

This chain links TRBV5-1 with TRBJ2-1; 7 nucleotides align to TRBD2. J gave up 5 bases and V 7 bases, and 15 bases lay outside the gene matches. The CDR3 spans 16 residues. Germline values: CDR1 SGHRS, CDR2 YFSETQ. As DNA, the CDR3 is TGCGCCAGCGCCAGCTTAGGGAGCGGGGACCACAATGAGCAGTTCTTC. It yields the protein CASASLGSGDHNEQFF. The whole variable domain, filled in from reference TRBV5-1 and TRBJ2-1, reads KAGVTQTPRYLIKTRGQQVTLSCSPISGHRSVSWYQQTPGQGLQFLFEYFSETQRNKGNFPGRFSGRQFSNSRSEMNVSTLELGDSALYLCASASLGSGDHNEQFFGPGTRLTVL.

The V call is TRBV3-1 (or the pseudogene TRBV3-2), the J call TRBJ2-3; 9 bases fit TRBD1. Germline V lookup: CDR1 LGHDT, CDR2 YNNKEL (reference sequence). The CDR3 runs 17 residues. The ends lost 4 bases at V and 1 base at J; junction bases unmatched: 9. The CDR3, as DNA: TGTGCCAGCAGCCGGGGACAGGGCCCTCTATGCACAGATACGCAGTATTTT. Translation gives CASSRGQGPLCTDTQYF.

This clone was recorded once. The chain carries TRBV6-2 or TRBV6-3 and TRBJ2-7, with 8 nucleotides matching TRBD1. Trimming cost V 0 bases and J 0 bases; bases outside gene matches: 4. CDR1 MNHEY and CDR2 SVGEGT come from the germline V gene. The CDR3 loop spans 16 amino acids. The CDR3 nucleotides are TGTGCCAGCAGTTACTCCCTGGACAGGGCCTCCTACGAGCAGTACTTC. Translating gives CASSYSLDRASYEQYF.

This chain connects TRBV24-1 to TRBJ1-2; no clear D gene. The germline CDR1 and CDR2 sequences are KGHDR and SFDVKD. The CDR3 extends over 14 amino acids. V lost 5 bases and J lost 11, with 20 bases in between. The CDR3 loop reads CATSANSFYPNYTF. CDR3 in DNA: TGTGCCACCAGTGCAAACAGTTTTTACCCTAATTACACCTTC.

CDR3 loop: CASSFWRDNEQFF. The CDR3 DNA follows: TGTGCCAGCAGTTTCTGGCGGGACAATGAGCAGTTCTTC. This chain connects TRBV27 to TRBJ2-1; maybe TRBD2 (5 bases). Looked up from germline, CDR1 is MNHEY and CDR2 is SMNVEV (reference sequence). CDR3 length: 13 residues. V was clipped by 3 bases and J by 5 bases, with 8 bases between them.

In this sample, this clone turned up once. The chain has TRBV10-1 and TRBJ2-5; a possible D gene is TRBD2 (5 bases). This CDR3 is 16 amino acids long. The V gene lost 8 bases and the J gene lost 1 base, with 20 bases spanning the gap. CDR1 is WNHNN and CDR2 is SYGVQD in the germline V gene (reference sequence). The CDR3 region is CASGDGPGSLQETQYF. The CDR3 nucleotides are TGCGCCAGCGGCGACGGACCGGGGAGCCTCCAAGAGACCCAGTACTTC.

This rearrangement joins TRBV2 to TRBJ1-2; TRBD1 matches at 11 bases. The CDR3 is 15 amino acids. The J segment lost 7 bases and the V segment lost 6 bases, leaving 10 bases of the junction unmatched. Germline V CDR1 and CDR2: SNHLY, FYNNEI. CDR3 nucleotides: TGTGCCAGCAGCCCCCGGGACAGGGGGTTGACTGGCTACACCTTC. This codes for CASSPRDRGLTGYTF.

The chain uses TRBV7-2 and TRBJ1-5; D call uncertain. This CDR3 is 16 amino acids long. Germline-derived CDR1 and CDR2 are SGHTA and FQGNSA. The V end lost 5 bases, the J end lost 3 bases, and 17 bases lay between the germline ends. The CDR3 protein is CASSQLSGKANQPQHF. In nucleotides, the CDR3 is TGTGCCAGCAGCCAACTTTCCGGGAAAGCCAATCAGCCCCAGCATTTT. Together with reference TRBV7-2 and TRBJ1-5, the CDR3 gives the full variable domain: GAGVSQSPSNKVTEKGKDVELRCDPISGHTALYWYRQSLGQGLEFLIYFQGNSAPDKSGLPSDRFSAERTGGSVSTLTIQRTQQEDSAVYLCASSQLSGKANQPQHFGDGTRLSIL.

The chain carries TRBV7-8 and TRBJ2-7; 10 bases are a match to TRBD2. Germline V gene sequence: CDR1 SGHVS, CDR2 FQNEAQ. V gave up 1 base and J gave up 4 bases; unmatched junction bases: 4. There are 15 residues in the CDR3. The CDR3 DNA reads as TGTGCCAGCAGCTTAGGATTAGCGGGAGGTTACGAGCAGTACTTC. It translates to CASSLGLAGGYEQYF.

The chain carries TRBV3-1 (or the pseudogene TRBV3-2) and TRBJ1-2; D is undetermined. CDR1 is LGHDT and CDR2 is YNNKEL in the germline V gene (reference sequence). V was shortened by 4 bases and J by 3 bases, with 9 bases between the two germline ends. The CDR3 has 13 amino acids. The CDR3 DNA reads TGTGCCAGCAGCCCAGAACATGACTATGGCTACACCTTC. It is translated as CASSPEHDYGYTF.

The CDR3 sequence: CATTGLGGWKEKLFF. The CDR3 nucleotides read TGTGCCACCACCGGACTAGGGGGGTGGAAAGAAAAACTGTTTTTT. The chain recombines TRBV2 with TRBJ1-4, with a tentative D call TRBD1 (6 bases). Germline CDR1 reads SNHLY; CDR2 reads FYNNEI. CDR3 size: 15 residues. V was clipped by 10 bases and J by 8 bases, with 23 bases between them. The complete variable domain, with remaining parts taken from reference TRBV2 and TRBJ1-4, reads EPEVTQTPSHQVTQMGQEVILRCVPISNHLYFYWYRQILGQKVEFLVSFYNNEISEKSEIFDDQFSVERPDGSNFTLKIRSTKLEDSAMYFCATTGLGGWKEKLFFGSGTQLSVL.

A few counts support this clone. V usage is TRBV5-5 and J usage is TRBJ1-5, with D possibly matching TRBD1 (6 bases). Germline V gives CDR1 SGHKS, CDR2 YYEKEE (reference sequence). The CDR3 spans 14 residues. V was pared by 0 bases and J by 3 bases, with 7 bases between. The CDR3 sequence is CASSLAGDNQPQHF. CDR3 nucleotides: TGTGCCAGCAGCTTGGCAGGGGACAATCAGCCCCAGCATTTT.

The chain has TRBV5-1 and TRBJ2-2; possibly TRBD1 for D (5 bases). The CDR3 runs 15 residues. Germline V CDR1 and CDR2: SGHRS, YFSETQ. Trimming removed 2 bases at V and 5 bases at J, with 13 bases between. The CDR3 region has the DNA TGCGCCAGCAGCTTTGTGGGGCCGGTGACCGGGGAGCTGTTTTTT. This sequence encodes CASSFVGPVTGELFF.

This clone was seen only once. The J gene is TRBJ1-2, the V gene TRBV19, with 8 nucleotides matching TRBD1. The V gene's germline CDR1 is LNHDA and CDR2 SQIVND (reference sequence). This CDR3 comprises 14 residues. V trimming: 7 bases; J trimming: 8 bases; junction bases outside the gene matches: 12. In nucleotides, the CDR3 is TGTGCCAGTATGGAAGGACAGGGAAGTCGGGGCTACACCTTC. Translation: CASMEGQGSRGYTF.

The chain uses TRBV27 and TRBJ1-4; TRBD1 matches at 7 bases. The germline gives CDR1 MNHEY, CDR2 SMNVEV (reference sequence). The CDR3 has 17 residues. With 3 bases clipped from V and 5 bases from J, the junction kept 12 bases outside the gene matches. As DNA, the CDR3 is TGTGCCAGCAGTTTGATCGGATGGACAGGACAGAATGAAAAACTGTTTTTT. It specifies CASSLIGWTGQNEKLFF.

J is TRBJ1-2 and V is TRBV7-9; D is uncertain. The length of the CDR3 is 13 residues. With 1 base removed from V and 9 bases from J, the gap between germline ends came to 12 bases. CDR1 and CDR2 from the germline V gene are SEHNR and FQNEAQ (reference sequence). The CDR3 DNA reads TGTGCCAGCAGCTTAGTGGTCGCAGGAAGCTACACCTTC. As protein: CASSLVVAGSYTF.

This chain's CDR3 is CASSQARGSDLTAQGAFF. CDR3 nucleotides: TGCGCCAGCAGCCAAGCTCGCGGGAGCGACCTGACAGCCCAGGGAGCTTTCTTT. The V and J genes are TRBV4-1 and TRBJ1-1; D is possibly TRBD1 (5 bases). The V gene's germline CDR1 is MGHRA and CDR2 YSYEKL. The CDR3 extends over 18 amino acids. V shed 1 base and J shed 10 bases, with 28 bases lying between them.

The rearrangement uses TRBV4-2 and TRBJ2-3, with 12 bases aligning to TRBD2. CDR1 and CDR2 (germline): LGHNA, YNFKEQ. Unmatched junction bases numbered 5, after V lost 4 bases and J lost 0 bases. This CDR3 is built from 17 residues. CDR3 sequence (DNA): TGTGCCAGCAGCCCAGATGGGACTAGCGGGAGCACAGATACGCAGTATTTT. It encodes CASSPDGTSGSTDTQYF.

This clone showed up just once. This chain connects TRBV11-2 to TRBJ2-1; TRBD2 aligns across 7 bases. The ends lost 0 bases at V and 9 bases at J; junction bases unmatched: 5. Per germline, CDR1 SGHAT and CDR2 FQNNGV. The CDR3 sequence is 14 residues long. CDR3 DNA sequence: TGTGCCAGCAGCTTAGAATGGGGGGGTGGTGAGCAGTTCTTC. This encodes CASSLEWGGGEQFF.

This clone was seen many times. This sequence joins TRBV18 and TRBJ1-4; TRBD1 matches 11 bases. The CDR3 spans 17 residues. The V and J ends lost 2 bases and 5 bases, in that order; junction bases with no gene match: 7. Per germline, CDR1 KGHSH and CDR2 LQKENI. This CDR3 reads CASSPTDRGRVNEKLFF. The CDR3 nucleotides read TGTGCCAGCTCACCAACGGACAGGGGGCGGGTGAATGAAAAACTGTTTTTT.

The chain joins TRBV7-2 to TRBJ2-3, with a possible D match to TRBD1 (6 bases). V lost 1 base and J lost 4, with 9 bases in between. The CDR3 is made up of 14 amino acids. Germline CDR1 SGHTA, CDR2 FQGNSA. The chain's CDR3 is CASSLGGGPDTQYF. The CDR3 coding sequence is TGTGCCAGCAGCTTAGGTGGGGGCCCAGATACGCAGTATTTT.

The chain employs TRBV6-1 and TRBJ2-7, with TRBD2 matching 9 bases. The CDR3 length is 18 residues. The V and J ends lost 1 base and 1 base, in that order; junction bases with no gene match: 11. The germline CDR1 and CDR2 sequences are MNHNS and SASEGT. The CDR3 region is CASSEGFSGRFGSYEQYF. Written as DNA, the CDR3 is TGTGCCAGCAGTGAAGGGTTTAGCGGGAGATTTGGGTCCTACGAGCAGTACTTC.

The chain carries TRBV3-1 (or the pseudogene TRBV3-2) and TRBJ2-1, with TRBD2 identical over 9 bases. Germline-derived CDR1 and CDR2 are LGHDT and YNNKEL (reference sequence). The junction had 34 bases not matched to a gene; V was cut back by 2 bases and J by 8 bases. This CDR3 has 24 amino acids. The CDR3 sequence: CASSQRRGAKDGLREGRGGYEQFF. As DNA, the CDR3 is TGTGCCAGCAGCCAAAGGAGAGGGGCCAAAGACGGGTTGCGGGAGGGCCGAGGGGGCTATGAGCAGTTCTTC.

CDR3 amino acids: CASRKGDGYTWGEKLFF. As DNA, the CDR3 is TGTGCCAGCAGGAAGGGAGACGGCTACACATGGGGTGAAAAACTGTTTTTT. The V call is TRBV28, the J call TRBJ1-4; D ambiguous. The CDR3 is made up of 17 amino acids. V lost 6 bases, J lost 7 bases, and 24 bases lay in between. The germline V gene encodes CDR1 MDHEN and CDR2 SYDVKM.

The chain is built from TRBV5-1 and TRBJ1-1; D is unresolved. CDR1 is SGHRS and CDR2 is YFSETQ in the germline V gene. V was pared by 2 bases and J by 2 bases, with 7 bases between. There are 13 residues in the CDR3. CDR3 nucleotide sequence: TGCGCCAGCAGCTTCACAGCTAACACTGAAGCTTTCTTT. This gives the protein CASSFTANTEAFF.

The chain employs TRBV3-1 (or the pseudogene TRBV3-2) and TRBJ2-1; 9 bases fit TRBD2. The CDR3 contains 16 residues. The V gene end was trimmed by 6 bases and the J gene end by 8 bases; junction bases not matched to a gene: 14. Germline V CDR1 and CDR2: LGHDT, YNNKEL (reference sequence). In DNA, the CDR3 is TGTGCCAGCAGTTCCCCGGGACTAGCAGGGGGGGATGAGCAGTTCTTC. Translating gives CASSSPGLAGGDEQFF.